The sequence of this T cell receptor (beta chain) was determined in a study of blood T cell repertoires in COVID-19. Study at large: The analysed material was cDNA or gDNA that came from T cells, B-cell-depleted T cells, or PBMCs.

Per the original data handling: Amplification from reference gene primers served as the basis for estimated nucleated cell counts. TCRdb's copy holds only in-frame clones and misses some; the assay was immunoSEQ multiplex PCR. That table gives V, J and clone size, and the DNA gave D and trimming. The sample has roughly 250,000 clones; around 80% are singletons. V dropped 3 bases and J dropped 6; count of bases not matched to a gene: 1. Germline CDR1 SGHTA, CDR2 FQGTGA. The CDR3 runs 13 residues. V usage is TRBV7-3 and J usage is TRBJ2-1, with 8 bases lining up with TRBD1. Sequences were obtained from peripheral blood. The sequence came from a woman between 40 and 50 years old with active or convalescent COVID-19. This CDR3 is CASSFDRGNEQFF. For the CDR3, the DNA is TGTGCCAGCAGCTTCGACAGGGGCAATGAGCAGTTCTTC.